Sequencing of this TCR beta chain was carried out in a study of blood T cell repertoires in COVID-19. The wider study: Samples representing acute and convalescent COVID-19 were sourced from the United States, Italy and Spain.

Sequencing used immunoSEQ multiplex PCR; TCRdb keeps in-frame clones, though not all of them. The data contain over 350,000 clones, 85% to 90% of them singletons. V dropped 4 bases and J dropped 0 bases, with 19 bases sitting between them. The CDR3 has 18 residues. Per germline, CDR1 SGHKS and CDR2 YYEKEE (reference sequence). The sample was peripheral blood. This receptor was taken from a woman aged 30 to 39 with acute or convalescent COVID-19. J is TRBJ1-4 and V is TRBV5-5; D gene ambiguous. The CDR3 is CASSPQGRGTATNEKLFF. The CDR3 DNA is TGTGCCAGCAGCCCTCAAGGGCGGGGAACTGCAACTAATGAAAAACTGTTTTTT.